A single sample is the source of the 3 T cell receptor beta chains below, sequenced in a study of cytomegalovirus exposure and HLA in healthy donors. Libraries were prepared by immunoSEQ multiplex PCR; TCRdb keeps only in-frame clonotypes and omits some of them. Counted here are under 200,000 clones, 80% to 90% occurring once; the ten biggest clones make up approximately 5%. Sample: PBMCs. The receptor source for this set is a woman aged 25 to 45 in good health and CMV-seronegative.

This chain connects TRBV2 to TRBJ1-3, with D hard to call. V gave up 6 bases and J gave up 0 bases, with 6 bases separating them. The germline CDR1 and CDR2 sequences are SNHLY and FYNNEI. The CDR3 runs to 13 residues. The CDR3 sequence: CASRDFSGNTIYF. CDR3 bases: TGTGCCAGCAGGGATTTCTCTGGAAACACCATATATTTT.

This rearrangement joins TRBV5-1 to TRBJ2-5, with 9 nucleotides matching TRBD1. The germline gives CDR1 SGHRS, CDR2 YFSETQ. Germline trimming cut 2 bases from V and 4 bases from J; bases unmatched to any gene: 3. This CDR3 has 14 amino acids. CDR3 nucleotides: TGCGCCAGCAGCTTAACAGGGGGCTCAGAGACCCAGTACTTC. Protein: CASSLTGGSETQYF.

The V and J genes are TRBV4-1 and TRBJ2-1, with unresolved D. This CDR3 contains 16 residues. Germline CDR1 is MGHRA and CDR2 is YSYEKL. The V gene lost 6 bases and the J gene lost 0 bases, with 15 bases spanning the gap. For the CDR3, the DNA is TGCGCCAGCAGACGAAGCCCTAGTCTCTCCTACAATGAGCAGTTCTTC. Amino acid sequence: CASRRSPSLSYNEQFF.